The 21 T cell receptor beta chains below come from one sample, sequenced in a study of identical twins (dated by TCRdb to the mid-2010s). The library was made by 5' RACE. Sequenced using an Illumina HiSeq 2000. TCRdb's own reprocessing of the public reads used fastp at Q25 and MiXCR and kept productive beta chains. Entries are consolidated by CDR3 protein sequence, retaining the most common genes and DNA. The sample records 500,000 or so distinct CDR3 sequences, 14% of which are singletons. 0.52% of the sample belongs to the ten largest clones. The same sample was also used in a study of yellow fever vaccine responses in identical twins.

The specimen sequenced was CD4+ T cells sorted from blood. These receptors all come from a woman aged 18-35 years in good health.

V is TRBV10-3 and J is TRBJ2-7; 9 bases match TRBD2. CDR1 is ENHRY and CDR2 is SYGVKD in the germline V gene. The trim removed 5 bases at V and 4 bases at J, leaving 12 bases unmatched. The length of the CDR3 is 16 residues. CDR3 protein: CAISYPGGGDRYEQYF. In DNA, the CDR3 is TGTGCCATCAGTTACCCGGGCGGGGGGGATAGGTACGAGCAGTACTTC.

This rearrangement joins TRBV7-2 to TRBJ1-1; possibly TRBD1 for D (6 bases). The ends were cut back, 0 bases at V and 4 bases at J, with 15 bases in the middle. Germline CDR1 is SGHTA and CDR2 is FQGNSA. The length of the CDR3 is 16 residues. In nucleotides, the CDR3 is TGTGCCAGCAGCTTAGCGCTAATAGGCAGGGGCACTGAAGCTTTCTTT. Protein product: CASSLALIGRGTEAFF.

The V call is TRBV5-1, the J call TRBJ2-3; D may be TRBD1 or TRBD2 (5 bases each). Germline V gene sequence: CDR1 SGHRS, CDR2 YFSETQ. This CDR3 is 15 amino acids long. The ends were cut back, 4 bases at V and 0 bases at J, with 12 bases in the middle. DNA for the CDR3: TGCGCCAGCAGCCCCTGGGACGGCAGCACAGATACGCAGTATTTT. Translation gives CASSPWDGSTDTQYF.

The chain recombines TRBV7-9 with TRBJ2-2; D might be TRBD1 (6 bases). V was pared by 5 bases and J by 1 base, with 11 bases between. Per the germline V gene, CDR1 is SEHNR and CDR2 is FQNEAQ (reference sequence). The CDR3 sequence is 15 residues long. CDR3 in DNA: TGTGCCAGCAGCGACAGGTTTAAGAACACCGGGGAGCTGTTTTTT. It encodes CASSDRFKNTGELFF.

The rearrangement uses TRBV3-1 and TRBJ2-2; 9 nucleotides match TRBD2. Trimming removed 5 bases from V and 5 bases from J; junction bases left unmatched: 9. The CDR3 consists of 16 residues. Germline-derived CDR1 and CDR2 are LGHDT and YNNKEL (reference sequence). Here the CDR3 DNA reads TGTGCCAGCAGCACAATAGCGGGAGTGGGGACCGGGGAGCTGTTTTTT. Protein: CASSTIAGVGTGELFF.

CDR3 in DNA: TGTGCCAGCAGTTTGGGTTTTGGCAGGGGGGGGCATGAGCAGTTCTTC. Encoded protein: CASSLGFGRGGHEQFF. The V call is TRBV27, the J call TRBJ2-1, with D perhaps matching TRBD1 or TRBD2 (7 bases each). From germline, CDR1 is MNHEY and CDR2 SMNVEV (reference sequence). The CDR3 length is 16 residues. The V and J ends lost 3 bases and 8 bases respectively, with 20 bases between them.

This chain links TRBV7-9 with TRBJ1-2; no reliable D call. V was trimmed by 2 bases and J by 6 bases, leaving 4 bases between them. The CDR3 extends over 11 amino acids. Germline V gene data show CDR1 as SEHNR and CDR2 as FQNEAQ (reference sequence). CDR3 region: CASSLTDGYTF. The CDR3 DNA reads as TGTGCCAGCAGCTTAACGGATGGCTACACCTTC.

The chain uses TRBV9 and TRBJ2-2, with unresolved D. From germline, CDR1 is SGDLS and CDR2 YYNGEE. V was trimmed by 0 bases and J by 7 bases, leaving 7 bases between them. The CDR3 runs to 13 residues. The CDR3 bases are TGTGCCAGCAGCGTAGACGTGGGCGGGGAGCTGTTTTTT. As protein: CASSVDVGGELFF.

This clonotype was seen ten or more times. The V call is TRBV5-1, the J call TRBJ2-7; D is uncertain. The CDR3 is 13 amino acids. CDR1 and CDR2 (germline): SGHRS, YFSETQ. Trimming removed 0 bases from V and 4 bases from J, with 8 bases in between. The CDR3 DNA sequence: TGCGCCAGCAGCTTGGTGGCAGAATACGAGCAGTACTTC. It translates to CASSLVAEYEQYF. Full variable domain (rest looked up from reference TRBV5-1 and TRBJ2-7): KAGVTQTPRYLIKTRGQQVTLSCSPISGHRSVSWYQQTPGQGLQFLFEYFSETQRNKGNFPGRFSGRQFSNSRSEMNVSTLELGDSALYLCASSLVAEYEQYFGPGTRLTVT.

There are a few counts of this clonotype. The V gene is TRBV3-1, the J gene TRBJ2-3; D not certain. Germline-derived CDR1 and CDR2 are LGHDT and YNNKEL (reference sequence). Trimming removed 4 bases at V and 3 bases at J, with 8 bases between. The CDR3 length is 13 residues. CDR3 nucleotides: TGTGCCAGCAGCCGGAAGGGAACAGATACGCAGTATTTT. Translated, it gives CASSRKGTDTQYF.

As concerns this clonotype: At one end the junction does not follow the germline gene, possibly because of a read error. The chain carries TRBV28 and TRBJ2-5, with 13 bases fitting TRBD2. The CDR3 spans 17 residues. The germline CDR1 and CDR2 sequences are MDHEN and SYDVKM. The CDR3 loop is CVSSYMKGTSGKETQYF. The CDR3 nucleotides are TGTGTCAGCAGTTACATGAAAGGGACTAGCGGGAAAGAGACCCAGTACTTC.

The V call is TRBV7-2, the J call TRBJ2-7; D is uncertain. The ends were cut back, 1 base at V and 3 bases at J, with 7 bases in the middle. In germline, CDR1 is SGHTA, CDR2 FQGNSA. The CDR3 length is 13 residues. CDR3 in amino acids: CASSLDHIYEQYF. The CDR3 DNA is TGTGCCAGCAGCTTAGACCACATCTACGAGCAGTACTTC.

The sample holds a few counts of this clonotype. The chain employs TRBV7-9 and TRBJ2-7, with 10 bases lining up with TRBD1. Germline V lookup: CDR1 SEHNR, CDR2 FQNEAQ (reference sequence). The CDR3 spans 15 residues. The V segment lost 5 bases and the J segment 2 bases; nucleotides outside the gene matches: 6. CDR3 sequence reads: CASSKDRGNTYEQYF. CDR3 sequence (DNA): TGTGCCAGCAGCAAGGACAGGGGGAATACCTACGAGCAGTACTTC.

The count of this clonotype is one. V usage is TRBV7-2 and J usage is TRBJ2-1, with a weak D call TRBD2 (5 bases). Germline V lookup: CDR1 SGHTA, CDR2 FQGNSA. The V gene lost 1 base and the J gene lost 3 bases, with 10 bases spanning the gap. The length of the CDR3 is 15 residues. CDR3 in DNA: TGTGCCAGCAGCTTAGTCCAACTAGGCTACAATGAGCAGTTCTTC. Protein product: CASSLVQLGYNEQFF.

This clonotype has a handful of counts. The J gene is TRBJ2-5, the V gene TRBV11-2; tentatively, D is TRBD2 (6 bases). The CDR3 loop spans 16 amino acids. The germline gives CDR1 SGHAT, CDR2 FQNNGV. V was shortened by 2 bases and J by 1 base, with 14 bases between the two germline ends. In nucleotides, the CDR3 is TGTGCCAGCAGCTTATCTTCCAGGACTATCCAAGAGACCCAGTACTTC. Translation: CASSLSSRTIQETQYF.

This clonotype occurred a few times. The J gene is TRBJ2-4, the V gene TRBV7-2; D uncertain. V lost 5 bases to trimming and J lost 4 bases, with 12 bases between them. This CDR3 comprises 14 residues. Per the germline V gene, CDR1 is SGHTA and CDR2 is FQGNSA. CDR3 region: CASSPEPEKNIQYF. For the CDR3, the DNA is TGTGCCAGCAGCCCGGAGCCGGAGAAAAACATTCAGTACTTC.

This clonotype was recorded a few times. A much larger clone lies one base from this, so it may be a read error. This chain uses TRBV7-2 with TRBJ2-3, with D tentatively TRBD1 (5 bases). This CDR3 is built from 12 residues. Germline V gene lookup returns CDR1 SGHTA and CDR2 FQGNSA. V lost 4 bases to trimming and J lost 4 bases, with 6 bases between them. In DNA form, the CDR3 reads TGTGCCAGCAGCTCAGGGTCAGATACGCAGTATTTT. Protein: CASSSGSDTQYF. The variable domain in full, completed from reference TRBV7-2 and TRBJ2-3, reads GAGVSQSPSNKVTEKGKDVELRCDPISGHTALYWYRQSLGQGLEFLIYFQGNSAPDKSGLPSDRFSAERTGGSVSTLTIQRTQQEDSAVYLCASSSGSDTQYFGPGTRLTVL.

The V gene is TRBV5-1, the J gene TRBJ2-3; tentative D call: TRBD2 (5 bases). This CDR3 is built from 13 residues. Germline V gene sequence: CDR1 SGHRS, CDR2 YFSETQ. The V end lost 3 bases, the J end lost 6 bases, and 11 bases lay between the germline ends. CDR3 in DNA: TGCGCCAGCAGCTCCCTGCGGGCTGATACGCAGTATTTT. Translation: CASSSLRADTQYF.

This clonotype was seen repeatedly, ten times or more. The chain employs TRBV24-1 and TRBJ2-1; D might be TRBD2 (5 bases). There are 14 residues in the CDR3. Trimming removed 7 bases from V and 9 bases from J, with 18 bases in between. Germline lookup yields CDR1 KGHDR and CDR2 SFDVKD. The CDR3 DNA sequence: TGTGCCACCAGCCGGGGTGGTTCGGTAGGTGAGCAGTTCTTC. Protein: CATSRGGSVGEQFF.

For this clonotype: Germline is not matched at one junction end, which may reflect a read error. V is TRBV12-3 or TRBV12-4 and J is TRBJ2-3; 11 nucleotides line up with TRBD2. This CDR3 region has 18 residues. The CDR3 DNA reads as TGTACCAGCAGTTTACGGCTAGCGGGGGGCCTAAGCACAGATACGCAGTATTTT. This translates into CTSSLRLAGGLSTDTQYF.

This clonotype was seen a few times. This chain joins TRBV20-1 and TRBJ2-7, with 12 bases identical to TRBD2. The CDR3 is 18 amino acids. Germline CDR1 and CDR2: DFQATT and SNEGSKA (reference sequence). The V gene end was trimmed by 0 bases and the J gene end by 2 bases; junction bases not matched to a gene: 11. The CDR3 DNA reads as TGCAGTGCTAGAGACCTCTTAATGCTAGCGGGGGGGCCCTACGAGCAGTACTTC. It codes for CSARDLLMLAGGPYEQYF.